The subject of this entry is one T cell receptor beta chain. No antigen is known for it. Base-call qualities are not available, and no considerably larger clone is one nucleotide away. The sample comes from a study of technical replicates of blood from a handful of donors (TCRdb year 2017). Library preparation was by the immunoSEQ multiplex PCR assay. Sourced from immuneACCESS, this table was stored by TCRdb with only in-frame sequences that have V and J called. A share of the clones is absent; for the studies checked, an unresolved V gene accounts for under half, and the remainder has no known explanation. The sample table holds thousands of clones, of which about nine tenths were seen once. The ten largest clones add up to roughly 9.7% of the sample. The germline ends are 11 bases apart after V is trimmed by 7 bases and J by 5 bases. Sequences MNHNS (CDR1) and SASEGT (CDR2) are obtained from the germline V gene. Including the terminal cysteine and phenylalanine, the CDR3 comprises 12 residues. Of the read, only the CDR3 DNA is kept; its 36 bases are in frame from base 1.

The sample taken for sequencing was PBMCs. In this chain, TRBV6-1 is recombined with TRBJ1-1, and TRBD1 may be the D gene, going by 5 matching bases. This receptor was obtained from a human donor in good health. CDR3 reads: CASNSRVTEAFF. The nucleotides are TGTGCCAGCAATTCCAGGGTAACTGAAGCTTTCTTT.